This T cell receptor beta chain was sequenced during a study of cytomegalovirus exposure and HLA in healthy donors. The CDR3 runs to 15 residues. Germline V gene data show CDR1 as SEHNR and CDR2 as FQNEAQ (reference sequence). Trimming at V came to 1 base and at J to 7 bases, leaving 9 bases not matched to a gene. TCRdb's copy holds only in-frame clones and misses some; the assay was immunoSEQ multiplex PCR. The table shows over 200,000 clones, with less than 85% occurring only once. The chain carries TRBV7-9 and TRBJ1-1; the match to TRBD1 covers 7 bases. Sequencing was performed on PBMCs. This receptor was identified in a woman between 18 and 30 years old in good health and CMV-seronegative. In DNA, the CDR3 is TGTGCCAGCAGCTTAGACCCTGACAGGGAAGATGAAGCTTTCTTT. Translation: CASSLDPDREDEAFF.